This T cell receptor beta chain was documented in a study of blood T cell repertoires in COVID-19. As for the study in general: Samples came from the United States, Italy and Spain, spanning acute and convalescent COVID-19. T cells, B-cell-depleted T cells, or PBMCs provided the cDNA or gDNA that served as material.

In the original workflow: Estimated nucleated cell counts came from reference gene primer amplification. Sequencing was performed with immunoSEQ multiplex PCR; in TCRdb, only in-frame clones are kept and a portion is missing. That table furnishes V, J and clone size, whereas the DNA furnished D and trimming. This sample yields tens of thousands of clones, of which around 87% are seen a single time; 15% to 20% belongs to the top ten. The source material was peripheral blood. This TCR was sampled from an elderly man with acute or convalescent COVID-19.

The chain's CDR3 is CASSLTGGYEQYF. The CDR3 region has the DNA TGTGCCAGCAGCTTAACAGGGGGCTACGAGCAGTACTTC. The chain uses TRBV7-6 and TRBJ2-7, with 8 bases matching TRBD1. This CDR3 region has 13 residues. Germline CDR1 SGHVS, CDR2 FNYEAQ. J lost 3 bases, V lost 2 bases, and 0 bases had no gene match.